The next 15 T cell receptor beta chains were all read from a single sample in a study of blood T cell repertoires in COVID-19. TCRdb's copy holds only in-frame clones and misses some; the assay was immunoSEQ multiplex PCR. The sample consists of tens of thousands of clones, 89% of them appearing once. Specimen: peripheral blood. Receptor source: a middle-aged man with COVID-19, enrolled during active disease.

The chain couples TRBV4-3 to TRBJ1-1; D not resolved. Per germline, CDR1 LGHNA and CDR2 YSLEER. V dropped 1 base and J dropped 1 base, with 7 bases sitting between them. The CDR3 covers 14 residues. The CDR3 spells CASSQGPGNTEAFF. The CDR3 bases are TGCGCCAGCAGCCAAGGTCCCGGGAACACTGAAGCTTTCTTT.

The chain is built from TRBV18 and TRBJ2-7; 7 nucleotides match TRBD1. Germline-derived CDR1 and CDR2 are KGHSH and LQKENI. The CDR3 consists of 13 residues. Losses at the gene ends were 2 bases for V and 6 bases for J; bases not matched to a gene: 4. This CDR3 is CASSPAQGSEQYF. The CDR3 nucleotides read TGTGCCAGCTCACCAGCACAGGGGTCCGAGCAGTACTTC.

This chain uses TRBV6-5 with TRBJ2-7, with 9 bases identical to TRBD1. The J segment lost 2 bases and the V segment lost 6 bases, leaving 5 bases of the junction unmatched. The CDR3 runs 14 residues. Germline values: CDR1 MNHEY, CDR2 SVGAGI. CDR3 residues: CASSAGTGTYEQYF. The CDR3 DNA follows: TGTGCCAGCAGCGCCGGGACAGGGACCTACGAGCAGTACTTC.

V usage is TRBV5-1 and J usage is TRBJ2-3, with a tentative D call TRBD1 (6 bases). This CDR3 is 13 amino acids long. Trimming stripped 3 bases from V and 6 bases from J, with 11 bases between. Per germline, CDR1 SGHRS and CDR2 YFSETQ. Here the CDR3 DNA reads TGCGCCAGCAGCTCCGACAGGATCGATACGCAGTATTTT. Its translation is CASSSDRIDTQYF.

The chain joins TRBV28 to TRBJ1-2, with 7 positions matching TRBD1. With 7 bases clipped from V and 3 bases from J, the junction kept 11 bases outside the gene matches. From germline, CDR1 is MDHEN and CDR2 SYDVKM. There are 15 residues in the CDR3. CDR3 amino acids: CASIPLGQSYYGYTF. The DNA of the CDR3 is TGTGCCAGCATTCCTTTGGGACAGAGTTACTATGGCTACACCTTC.

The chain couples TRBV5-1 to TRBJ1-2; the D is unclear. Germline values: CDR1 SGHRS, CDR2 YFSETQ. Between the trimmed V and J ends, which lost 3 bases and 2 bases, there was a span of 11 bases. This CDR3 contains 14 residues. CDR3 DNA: TGCGCCAGCAGCTCCGGGGAAATCAACTATGGCTACACCTTC. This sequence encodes CASSSGEINYGYTF.

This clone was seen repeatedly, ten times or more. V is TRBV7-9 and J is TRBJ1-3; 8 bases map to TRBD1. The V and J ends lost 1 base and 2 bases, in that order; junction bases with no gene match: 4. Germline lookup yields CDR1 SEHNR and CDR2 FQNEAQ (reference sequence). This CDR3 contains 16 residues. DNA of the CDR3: TGTGCCAGCAGCTTAGTCTTGACAGGGGCTGGAAACACCATATATTTT. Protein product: CASSLVLTGAGNTIYF.

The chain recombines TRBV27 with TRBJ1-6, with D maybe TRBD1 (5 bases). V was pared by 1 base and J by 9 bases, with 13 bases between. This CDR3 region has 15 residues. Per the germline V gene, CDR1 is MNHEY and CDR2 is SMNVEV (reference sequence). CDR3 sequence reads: CASSLLGQGGSPLHF. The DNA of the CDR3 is TGTGCCAGCAGTTTATTGGGCCAGGGTGGTTCACCCCTCCACTTT.

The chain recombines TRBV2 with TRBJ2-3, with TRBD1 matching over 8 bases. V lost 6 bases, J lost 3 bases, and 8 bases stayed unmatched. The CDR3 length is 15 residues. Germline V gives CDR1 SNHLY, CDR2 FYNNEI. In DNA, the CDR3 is TGTGCCAGCAGCGGACAGGGAAGTGGAACAGATACGCAGTATTTT. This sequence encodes CASSGQGSGTDTQYF.

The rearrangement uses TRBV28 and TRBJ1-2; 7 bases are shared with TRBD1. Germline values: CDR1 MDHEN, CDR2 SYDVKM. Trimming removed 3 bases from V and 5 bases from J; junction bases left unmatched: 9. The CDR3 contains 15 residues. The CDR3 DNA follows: TGTGCCAGCAGTTTGTGGGGGGACAGCCAATATGGCTACACCTTC. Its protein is CASSLWGDSQYGYTF.

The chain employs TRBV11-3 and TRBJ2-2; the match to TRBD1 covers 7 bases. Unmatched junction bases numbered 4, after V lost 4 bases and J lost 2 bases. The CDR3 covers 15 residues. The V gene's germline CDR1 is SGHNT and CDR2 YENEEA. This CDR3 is CASSSRDSNTGELFF. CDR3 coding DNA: TGTGCCAGCAGCTCCCGGGACAGTAACACCGGGGAGCTGTTTTTT. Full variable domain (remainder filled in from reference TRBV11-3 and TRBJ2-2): EAGVVQSPRYKIIEKKQPVAFWCNPISGHNTLYWYLQNLGQGPELLIRYENEEAVDDSQLPKDRFSAERLKGVDSTLKIQPAELGDSAVYLCASSSRDSNTGELFFGEGSRLTVL.

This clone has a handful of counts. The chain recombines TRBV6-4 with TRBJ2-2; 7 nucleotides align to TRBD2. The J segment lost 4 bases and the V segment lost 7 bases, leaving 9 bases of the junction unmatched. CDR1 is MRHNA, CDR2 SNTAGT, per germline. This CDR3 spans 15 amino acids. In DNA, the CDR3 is TGTGCCAGCACCGAAACTAGCGCGGGCACCGGGGAGCTGTTTTTT. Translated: CASTETSAGTGELFF.

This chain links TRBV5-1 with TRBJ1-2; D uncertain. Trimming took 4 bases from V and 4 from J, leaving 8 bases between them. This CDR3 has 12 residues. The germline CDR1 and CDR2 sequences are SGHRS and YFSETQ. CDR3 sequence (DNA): TGCGCCAGCAGCGTCGGGTTCTATGGCTACACCTTC. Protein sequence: CASSVGFYGYTF.

CDR3 DNA: TGTGCCAGCAGCCCCCGAGCCAGGGGTGTGAATGGCTACACCTTC. Residues: CASSPRARGVNGYTF. This sequence joins TRBV4-2 and TRBJ1-2; the D gene is possibly TRBD1 (6 bases). V dropped 4 bases and J dropped 6 bases, with 18 bases sitting between them. Germline CDR1 reads LGHNA; CDR2 reads YNFKEQ. The CDR3 loop spans 15 amino acids.

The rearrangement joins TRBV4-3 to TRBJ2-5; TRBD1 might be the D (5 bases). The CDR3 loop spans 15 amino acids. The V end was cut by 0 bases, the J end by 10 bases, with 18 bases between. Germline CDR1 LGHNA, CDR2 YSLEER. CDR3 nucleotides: TGCGCCAGCAGCCAAGATTTTGTCTCCCTAGGGGACCAGTACTTC. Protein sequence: CASSQDFVSLGDQYF.